The clone carrying this TCR beta chain has a count of ten or more. The V and J ends lost 7 bases and 2 bases respectively, with 6 bases between them. Germline V gene lookup returns CDR1 LGHNT and CDR2 FRNRAP. The CDR3 contains 13 residues. TCRdb recomputed calls from the 5' RACE reads with MiXCR, one row per CDR3 protein. Here the sample spans around 340,000 distinct CDR3 sequences, roughly 13% being singletons. This entry belongs to a study of T-cell memory formation after mild COVID-19. This TCR derives from a man between 18 and 29 years old who had mild COVID-19 (a few samples of this study predate the infection). Cell type and time point are not known. The J gene is TRBJ2-6, the V gene TRBV12-5; no clear D gene. The source material was PBMCs or a T cell subset sorted from them (not recorded which). The CDR3 DNA follows: TGTGCTAGTGACGGAGCTGGGGCCAACGTCCTGACTTTC. This translates into CASDGAGANVLTF.